These 4 T cell receptor beta chains were sequenced from one sample in a study of PD-1 blockade in classical Hodgkin lymphoma. Measured with immunoSEQ multiplex PCR; TCRdb has only the in-frame clones, and not every one. There are about 39,000 clones in the sample; around 78% occur only once, and 37% lies in the top ten. Time point denoted: cycle 4 day 1 (C4D1), after five to seven weeks of nivolumab. All the patients suffered relapse after autologous stem cell transplantation, and brentuximab vedotin exposure differed. Sequencing used peripheral blood mononuclear cells (PBMCs), obtained before the fourth cycle of nivolumab. Receptor source: a human donor with classical Hodgkin lymphoma.

This sequence joins TRBV4-2 and TRBJ2-3, with a weak D call TRBD1 (6 bases). V was trimmed by 2 bases and J by 4 bases, leaving 13 bases between them. CDR1 and CDR2 from the germline V gene are LGHNA and YNFKEQ. There are 15 residues in the CDR3. Here the CDR3 reads CASSQSPEGADTQYF. The CDR3 DNA follows: TGTGCCAGCAGCCAATCCCCAGAGGGGGCAGATACGCAGTATTTT.

This chain connects TRBV6-4 to TRBJ2-7; TRBD1 aligns across 9 bases. There are 11 residues in the CDR3. The germline CDR1 and CDR2 sequences are MRHNA and SNTAGT. With 9 bases clipped from V and 5 bases from J, the junction kept 2 bases outside the gene matches. The CDR3 is CARRQGDEQYF. The DNA for the CDR3 is TGTGCCAGGCGACAGGGGGACGAGCAGTACTTC.

This chain links TRBV18 with TRBJ2-7, with D unresolved. Germline assignment: CDR1 KGHSH and CDR2 LQKENI. The CDR3 sequence is 13 residues long. Trimming cost V 2 bases and J 0 bases, with 5 bases left between them. CDR3 residues: CASSPISSYEQYF. CDR3 DNA sequence: TGTGCCAGCTCACCAATCAGCTCCTACGAGCAGTACTTC.

The chain is built from TRBV5-1 and TRBJ2-7, with a weak D call TRBD1 (6 bases). V was trimmed by 4 bases and J by 0 bases, leaving 17 bases between them. The CDR3 is made up of 16 amino acids. Germline assignment: CDR1 SGHRS and CDR2 YFSETQ. The CDR3 sequence: CASSTSPGTSSYEQYF. CDR3 nucleotide sequence: TGCGCCAGCAGCACAAGTCCCGGGACATCCTCCTACGAGCAGTACTTC.